The 26 T cell receptor beta chains below come from one sample, sequenced in a study of blood T cell repertoires in COVID-19. Profiled with immunoSEQ multiplex PCR; TCRdb holds only in-frame clones, not every one. The sample carries 200,000 to 250,000 clones, 86% recorded once. Specimen: peripheral blood. The receptors were sampled from a man younger than 40 who had recovered from COVID-19.

The V call is TRBV7-9, the J call TRBJ2-1; possibly TRBD1 for D (5 bases). This CDR3 contains 14 residues. Between the trimmed V and J ends, which lost 4 bases and 8 bases, there was a span of 15 bases. Germline-derived CDR1 and CDR2 are SEHNR and FQNEAQ (reference sequence). The CDR3 loop reads CASSSYSGMDEQFF. For the CDR3, the DNA is TGTGCCAGCAGCTCGTACTCAGGGATGGATGAGCAGTTCTTC.

The chain carries TRBV11-2 and TRBJ1-4; no clear D. Germline CDR1 reads SGHAT; CDR2 reads FQNNGV. The V and J ends lost 1 base and 3 bases respectively, with 6 bases between them. This CDR3 has 14 amino acids. The CDR3 reads CASSLAQANEKLFF. In DNA form, the CDR3 reads TGTGCCAGCAGCTTAGCCCAGGCTAATGAAAAACTGTTTTTT. Full variable domain (remainder filled in from reference TRBV11-2 and TRBJ1-4): EAGVAQSPRYKIIEKRQSVAFWCNPISGHATLYWYQQILGQGPKLLIQFQNNGVVDDSQLPKDRFSAERLKGVDSTLKIQPAKLEDSAVYLCASSLAQANEKLFFGSGTQLSVL.

This clone was detected only once. The chain carries TRBV4-1 and TRBJ1-4, with a weak D call TRBD1 (5 bases). V was clipped by 1 base and J by 3 bases, with 6 bases between them. The CDR3 length is 14 residues. CDR1 MGHRA and CDR2 YSYEKL come from the germline V gene. The CDR3 protein is CASSQGQSNEKLFF. DNA of the CDR3: TGCGCCAGCAGCCAAGGACAGTCTAATGAAAAACTGTTTTTT.

This clone was observed a few times. This sequence joins TRBV12-3 or TRBV12-4 and TRBJ2-7; no clear D. V was clipped by 5 bases and J by 7 bases, with 15 bases between them. This CDR3 has 13 residues. The DNA of the CDR3 is TGTGCCAGCAGTCGCACCGAAACTATAGAGCAGTACTTC. It encodes CASSRTETIEQYF.

The CDR3 nucleotides read TGTGCCAGCAGCTTCGGGGGGTTGAGGCACAATGAGCAGTTCTTC. It is translated as CASSFGGLRHNEQFF. V gene TRBV7-9 combines with J gene TRBJ2-1, with TRBD2 matching over 7 bases. This CDR3 has 15 residues. Germline assignment: CDR1 SEHNR and CDR2 FQNEAQ (reference sequence). V dropped 3 bases and J dropped 5; count of bases not matched to a gene: 7. Combining the CDR3 with reference TRBV7-9 and TRBJ2-1 gives the whole variable domain DTGVSQNPRHKITKRGQNVTFRCDPISEHNRLYWYRQTLGQGPEFLTYFQNEAQLEKSRLLSDRFSAERPKGSFSTLEIQRTEQGDSAMYLCASSFGGLRHNEQFFGPGTRLTVL.

Concerning this clone itself: This sample also contains other DNA sequences that code for the same CDR3. The gene calls are TRBV6-5 and TRBJ1-5; TRBD1 matches 7 bases. The trim removed 4 bases at V and 0 bases at J, leaving 3 bases unmatched. Looked up from germline, CDR1 is MNHEY and CDR2 is SVGAGI. The CDR3 length is 15 residues. CDR3 DNA: TGTGCCAGCAGTTGGACAGGAGATAGCAATCAGCCCCAGCATTTT. This encodes CASSWTGDSNQPQHF.

In this sample, this clone turned up a few times. The chain links TRBV6-1 to TRBJ2-7; 11 bases line up with TRBD1. The germline gives CDR1 MNHNS, CDR2 SASEGT. V dropped 2 bases and J dropped 4; count of bases not matched to a gene: 10. The CDR3 sequence is 17 residues long. The CDR3 bases are TGTGCCAGCAGTGAAAGGTTAAGGACAGGGGGCGGATACGAGCAGTACTTC. Its protein product is CASSERLRTGGGYEQYF.

V gene TRBV24-1 combines with J gene TRBJ2-5, with TRBD1 matching over 7 bases. Germline-derived CDR1 and CDR2 are KGHDR and SFDVKD. Losses at the gene ends were 0 bases for V and 5 bases for J; bases not matched to a gene: 8. This CDR3 has 16 residues. The DNA of the CDR3 is TGTGCCACCAGTGATTTGCATACAGGGGATAGGGAGACCCAGTACTTC. Encoded protein: CATSDLHTGDRETQYF.

J is TRBJ2-7 and V is TRBV21-1; TRBD1 was called by the table and not checked on the DNA. TRBV21-1 is termed a pseudogene. The CDR3 loop spans 14 amino acids. CDR3 amino acids: CASSEHPQDYEQYF. DNA for the CDR3: TGTGCCAGCAGCGAGCATCCACAGGATTACGAGCAGTACTTC.

The chain combines TRBV7-9 with TRBJ1-1; 7 positions agree with TRBD1. V lost 5 bases and J lost 4; bases outside the gene matches: 13. Per germline, CDR1 SEHNR and CDR2 FQNEAQ (reference sequence). This CDR3 region has 16 residues. The CDR3 DNA sequence: TGTGCCAGCAGCCCCGGACAGTTCGCAGGGGGCACTGAAGCTTTCTTT. This codes for CASSPGQFAGGTEAFF.

This chain joins TRBV6-5 and TRBJ2-2, with no clear D. Germline V gives CDR1 MNHEY, CDR2 SVGAGI. The CDR3 consists of 14 residues. V shed 4 bases and J shed 8 bases, with 14 bases lying between them. CDR3: CASSLARGRGELFF. The CDR3 bases are TGTGCCAGCAGTTTGGCCCGCGGCCGAGGGGAGCTGTTTTTT.

CDR3 sequence reads: CASSYYPGQGGTEAFF. DNA of the CDR3: TGTGCCAGCAGTTATTATCCGGGACAGGGAGGCACTGAAGCTTTCTTT. The chain uses TRBV6-5 and TRBJ1-1, with 9 nucleotides matching TRBD1. The trim removed 3 bases at V and 4 bases at J, leaving 9 bases unmatched. There are 16 residues in the CDR3. CDR1 is MNHEY and CDR2 is SVGAGI in the germline V gene.

J is TRBJ1-2 and V is TRBV6-5, with D perhaps matching TRBD1 (6 bases). Germline CDR1 is MNHEY and CDR2 is SVGAGI. This CDR3 has 12 residues. V was trimmed by 6 bases and J by 8 bases, leaving 13 bases between them. The chain's CDR3 is CASRRGLRGYTF. In nucleotides, the CDR3 is TGTGCCAGCAGGCGGGGGCTTAGGGGCTACACCTTC.

The V gene is TRBV19, the J gene TRBJ2-5; no clear D gene. Germline CDR1 is LNHDA and CDR2 is SQIVND (reference sequence). V lost 5 bases to trimming and J lost 0 bases, with 13 bases between them. The CDR3 is 15 residues long. The CDR3 nucleotides read TGTGCCAGTAGTGCCCGTCTCGGGTACCAAGAGACCCAGTACTTC. Translated, it gives CASSARLGYQETQYF. Using reference TRBV19 and TRBJ2-5 for the parts outside the CDR3, the full variable domain is DGGITQSPKYLFRKEGQNVTLSCEQNLNHDAMYWYRQDPGQGLRLIYYSQIVNDFQKGDIAEGYSVSREKKESFPLTVTSAQKNPTAFYLCASSARLGYQETQYFGPGTRLLVL.

V and J are TRBV2 and TRBJ1-6; tentative D call: TRBD1 (6 bases). The CDR3 has 15 amino acids. Germline lookup yields CDR1 SNHLY and CDR2 FYNNEI. The V and J ends lost 6 bases and 5 bases respectively, with 14 bases between them. The DNA for the CDR3 is TGTGCCAGCAGGGACTGGACAGTAAATAATTCACCCCTCCACTTT. Translation gives CASRDWTVNNSPLHF.

The genes are TRBV2 and TRBJ1-2; D is undetermined. Trimming pared 6 bases from V and 2 bases from J, leaving 7 bases between. The germline V gene encodes CDR1 SNHLY and CDR2 FYNNEI. This CDR3 is built from 12 residues. The chain's CDR3 is CASRPENYGYTF. The DNA for the CDR3 is TGTGCCAGCAGGCCTGAGAACTATGGCTACACCTTC.

The rearrangement uses TRBV6-5 and TRBJ2-7; 10 nucleotides align to TRBD2. Germline values: CDR1 MNHEY, CDR2 SVGAGI. The CDR3 extends over 15 amino acids. After removal of 2 bases from V and 8 bases from J, the junction contained 9 bases not matched to a gene. The CDR3 spells CASSYASGGTLQQYF. The CDR3 nucleotides are TGTGCCAGCAGTTACGCTAGCGGGGGTACTCTGCAGCAGTACTTC.

The V call is TRBV7-2, the J call TRBJ1-4; 10 nucleotides match TRBD1. Per the germline V gene, CDR1 is SGHTA and CDR2 is FQGNSA. The trim removed 4 bases at V and 3 bases at J, leaving 8 bases unmatched. This CDR3 spans 17 amino acids. DNA of the CDR3: TGTGCCAGCAGCTCAGGATCGGGACAGGGGCCTAATGAAAAACTGTTTTTT. Encoded protein: CASSSGSGQGPNEKLFF.

The rearrangement links TRBV27 to TRBJ1-2; D may be TRBD1 (6 bases). With 5 bases removed from V and 8 bases from J, the gap between germline ends came to 12 bases. In germline, CDR1 is MNHEY, CDR2 SMNVEV (reference sequence). This CDR3 is built from 12 residues. The CDR3 DNA sequence: TGTGCCAGCAGTCTCGCAGGGGTCGGCTACACCTTC. This gives the protein CASSLAGVGYTF.

This clone was observed a single time. The chain uses TRBV11-2 and TRBJ2-2; 7 nucleotides line up with TRBD2. The CDR3 totals 15 residues. V dropped 5 bases and J dropped 2; count of bases not matched to a gene: 5. CDR1 and CDR2 from the germline V gene are SGHAT and FQNNGV. The CDR3 sequence: CASSQTSLNTGELFF. The CDR3 nucleotides are TGTGCCAGCAGCCAGACTAGCCTTAACACCGGGGAGCTGTTTTTT.

V usage is TRBV6-5 and J usage is TRBJ2-3; possibly TRBD2 for D (5 bases). The CDR3 is 14 residues long. Trimming left V 6 bases short and J 6 bases short, with 16 bases between. CDR1 is MNHEY and CDR2 is SVGAGI in the germline V gene. CDR3 amino acids: CASRTGIPSDTQYF. DNA for the CDR3: TGTGCCAGCAGGACCGGGATCCCTTCCGATACGCAGTATTTT.

This clone was counted a few times. The chain joins TRBV19 to TRBJ2-2, with TRBD1 identical over 9 bases. The CDR3 runs to 15 residues. The germline gives CDR1 LNHDA, CDR2 SQIVND (reference sequence). Unmatched junction bases numbered 12, after V lost 9 bases and J lost 7 bases. CDR3 coding DNA: TGTGCCAGAAGAACCGGGACAGGGAGTTGCGGGGAGCTGTTTTTT. It specifies CARRTGTGSCGELFF.

CDR3 nucleotide sequence: TGTGCCAGCACCCGGTCCCGGGGGAGAGCTGAAGCTTTCTTT. Translation gives CASTRSRGRAEAFF. The chain recombines TRBV5-4 with TRBJ1-1; D might be TRBD1 (5 bases). The germline V and J ends were trimmed by 6 bases and 6 bases, with 18 bases remaining between them. Germline V gene data show CDR1 as SGHNT and CDR2 as YYREEE (reference sequence). CDR3 length equals 14 residues.

This clone was detected a few times. The chain has TRBV19 and TRBJ1-5, with D possibly matching TRBD1 (5 bases). This CDR3 region has 15 residues. Trimming stripped 0 bases from V and 1 base from J, with 7 bases between. Germline CDR1 is LNHDA and CDR2 is SQIVND (reference sequence). CDR3 in DNA: TGTGCCAGTAGTATAGAAGGGGAAAGCAATCAGCCCCAGCATTTT. Protein: CASSIEGESNQPQHF. Full variable domain (outside the CDR3, taken from reference TRBV19 and TRBJ1-5): DGGITQSPKYLFRKEGQNVTLSCEQNLNHDAMYWYRQDPGQGLRLIYYSQIVNDFQKGDIAEGYSVSREKKESFPLTVTSAQKNPTAFYLCASSIEGESNQPQHFGDGTRLSIL.

The chain is built from TRBV18 and TRBJ1-1, with 9 bases that match TRBD1. The CDR3 totals 16 residues. The germline V gene has CDR1 KGHSH and CDR2 LQKENI. Trimming removed 4 bases from V and 0 bases from J; junction bases left unmatched: 6. The CDR3 here is CASSLYWTGVNTEAFF. The CDR3 bases are TGTGCCAGCTCACTATATTGGACAGGGGTGAACACTGAAGCTTTCTTT.

The rearrangement links TRBV18 to TRBJ2-7, with 7 bases aligning to TRBD1. J lost 4 bases, V lost 4 bases, and 10 bases had no gene match. CDR1 is KGHSH, CDR2 LQKENI, per germline. This CDR3 has 15 residues. DNA for the CDR3: TGTGCCAGCTCACGACCGGGACAGAGTGAGTACGAGCAGTACTTC. Translation: CASSRPGQSEYEQYF.